The source of this TCR beta chain is a study of cytomegalovirus exposure and HLA in healthy donors. Turning to this clone: Its antigen is unidentified.

With 60 Vbeta and 13 Jbeta primers, the PCR was carried out. Assay: immunoSEQ multiplex PCR; the TCRdb copy retains only in-frame clones and omits some. The repertoire has around 170,000 clones, around 80% of them found once; the top ten carry 1%. At the time of sampling, donors were nominally healthy, though unrecorded immune exposures were likely. The study, taken as a whole, reports: The listing of roughly 160 TCR beta chains classed them as cytomegalovirus-associated. TCR beta sequences numbering 16,951 were associated with HLA alleles at 0.05 false discovery rate in a later analysis.

The clonotype was recovered from a woman between 50 and 59 years old in good health and CMV-seropositive. Sequenced material: PBMCs.

The CDR3 bases are TGTGCCAGCAGTTACACTGCGGGGGGTAATGAGCAGTTCTTC. Translation gives CASSYTAGGNEQFF. The gene calls are TRBV6-5 and TRBJ2-1, with TRBD2 matching 8 bases. J was trimmed by 7 bases and V by 2 bases; bases with no gene match: 4. CDR1 is MNHEY and CDR2 is SVGAGI in the germline V gene. This CDR3 region has 14 residues.